Below are 20 T cell receptor beta chains sequenced from a single sample in a study of blood T cell repertoires in COVID-19 (TCRdb year 2020). Libraries were prepared through the immunoSEQ multiplex PCR assay. TCRdb holds this immuneACCESS table with in-frame rearrangements only. Some clones are missing; in checked studies, unresolved V genes explain under half, and the rest has no known cause. For this sample there are fewer than 200,000 clones; about 80% appear just once. The top ten hold 22% of the sample. Sequenced input: peripheral blood. The receptors were sampled from a woman of 80 years or more with acute or convalescent COVID-19.

V is TRBV27 and J is TRBJ1-5; tentative D call: TRBD1 (5 bases). The V gene lost 3 bases and the J gene lost 2 bases, with 11 bases spanning the gap. CDR3 length equals 15 residues. Germline CDR1 is MNHEY and CDR2 is SMNVEV (reference sequence). The CDR3 nucleotides are TGTGCCAGCAGTTTGGGGCGTCCTGGCAATCAGCCCCAGCATTTT. Residues: CASSLGRPGNQPQHF.

The chain links TRBV2 to TRBJ1-5; D is perhaps TRBD1 (6 bases). Germline CDR1 and CDR2: SNHLY and FYNNEI. V shed 7 bases and J shed 3 bases, with 10 bases lying between them. CDR3 length: 13 amino acids. The CDR3 loop reads CASKGTFNQPQHF. DNA of the CDR3: TGTGCCAGCAAGGGGACATTCAATCAGCCCCAGCATTTT.

J is TRBJ1-5 and V is TRBV5-5; 7 bases are shared with TRBD1. With V trimmed by 3 bases and J by 3 bases, 12 bases remained unmatched. The CDR3 is 17 residues long. Looked up from germline, CDR1 is SGHKS and CDR2 is YYEKEE (reference sequence). This CDR3 reads CASSYLGTEGFNQPQHF. CDR3 in DNA: TGTGCCAGCAGCTACCTCGGGACAGAGGGTTTCAATCAGCCCCAGCATTTT. The full variable domain, its missing parts supplied by reference TRBV5-5 and TRBJ1-5, is DAGVTQSPTHLIKTRGQQVTLRCSPISGHKSVSWYQQVLGQGPQFIFQYYEKEERGRGNFPDRFSARQFPNYSSELNVNALLLGDSALYLCASSYLGTEGFNQPQHFGDGTRLSIL.

This chain links TRBV5-4 with TRBJ2-7, with 10 bases that match TRBD1. The V and J ends lost 4 bases and 6 bases, in that order; junction bases with no gene match: 10. Germline CDR1 reads SGHNT; CDR2 reads YYREEE (reference sequence). There are 15 residues in the CDR3. The CDR3 spells CASSLPGTGVSEQYF. The DNA for the CDR3 is TGTGCCAGCAGCCTTCCCGGGACAGGGGTTAGCGAGCAGTACTTC.

A remark on this clone: One end of the junction fails to match germline, which may point to a read error. The rearrangement joins TRBV7-2 to TRBJ2-7; 8 bases agree with TRBD2. The CDR3 length is 14 residues. Germline loops: CDR1 SGHTA, CDR2 FQGNSA. The CDR3 bases are TGTGCCAGCAGCTTAGAAGATCGCGGGGGGTTAAGGCACTTC. Translated: CASSLEDRGGLRHF.

The chain links TRBV7-9 to TRBJ1-2; D ambiguous. V was pared by 1 base and J by 4 bases, with 7 bases between. This CDR3 has 13 residues. Germline V gene data show CDR1 as SEHNR and CDR2 as FQNEAQ (reference sequence). The CDR3 nucleotides read TGTGCCAGCAGCTTAGGCAGATTCTATGGCTACACCTTC. This encodes CASSLGRFYGYTF.

The genes are TRBV18 and TRBJ2-1, with 8 bases matching TRBD2. Trimming removed 3 bases from V and 9 bases from J; junction bases left unmatched: 10. The CDR3 runs 15 residues. Per germline, CDR1 KGHSH and CDR2 LQKENI. CDR3 DNA: TGTGCCAGCTCACCCAATCCCGGGACTAGGTCTGAGCAGTTCTTC. Translating it yields CASSPNPGTRSEQFF.

The chain is built from TRBV11-3 and TRBJ2-2, with a tentative D call TRBD1 (6 bases). This CDR3 is built from 16 residues. Germline assignment: CDR1 SGHNT and CDR2 YENEEA. Trimming stripped 1 base from V and 6 bases from J, with 15 bases between. The CDR3 loop reads CASSLGFQGMAGELFF. The CDR3 DNA reads as TGTGCCAGCAGCTTAGGATTCCAGGGGATGGCCGGGGAGCTGTTTTTT.

The J gene is TRBJ2-7, the V gene TRBV7-9; D perhaps matches TRBD1 (5 bases). The CDR3 runs 15 residues. V lost 5 bases and J lost 3, with 17 bases in between. From germline, CDR1 is SEHNR and CDR2 FQNEAQ (reference sequence). The CDR3 coding sequence is TGTGCCAGCAGCGACCCGCGACCAGGGAACTACGAGCAGTACTTC. Encoded protein: CASSDPRPGNYEQYF.

The J gene is TRBJ1-1, the V gene TRBV7-2; tentative D call: TRBD1 (5 bases). This CDR3 is 12 amino acids long. Trimming stripped 5 bases from V and 7 bases from J, with 11 bases between. CDR1 and CDR2 (germline): SGHTA, FQGNSA. Written as DNA, the CDR3 is TGTGCCAGCAGCGCATACCAGGGTGAAGCTTTCTTT. Amino acid sequence: CASSAYQGEAFF.

The chain carries TRBV2 and TRBJ2-2, with D perhaps matching TRBD1 (5 bases). V lost 6 bases, J lost 5 bases, and 13 bases lay in between. CDR1 is SNHLY and CDR2 is FYNNEI in the germline V gene. The CDR3 runs 14 residues. The CDR3 region has the DNA TGTGCCAGCAGCGTCGGACACGGAACCGGGGAGCTGTTTTTT. It is translated as CASSVGHGTGELFF.

This chain uses TRBV9 with TRBJ2-1, with TRBD2 matching 9 bases. The CDR3 totals 15 residues. V dropped 2 bases and J dropped 8; count of bases not matched to a gene: 8. In germline, CDR1 is SGDLS, CDR2 YYNGEE. In nucleotides, the CDR3 is TGTGCCAGCAGCGTGGCCAGCGGGAGGATCTATGAGCAGTTCTTC. It translates to CASSVASGRIYEQFF.

In nucleotides, the CDR3 is TGTGCCAGCACCCCGAACAGGGGCGATGAAAAACTGTTTTTT. Translating it yields CASTPNRGDEKLFF. This rearrangement joins TRBV2 to TRBJ1-4, with 7 bases aligning to TRBD1. CDR3 length: 14 amino acids. V trimming: 7 bases; J trimming: 6 bases; junction bases outside the gene matches: 8. Germline CDR1 is SNHLY and CDR2 is FYNNEI.

CDR3 coding DNA: TGTGCCAGCAGTGAAGGCGGGAGGGCCGGGTACGAGCAGTACTTC. It codes for CASSEGGRAGYEQYF. The rearrangement uses TRBV2 and TRBJ2-7, with 9 bases aligning to TRBD2. The CDR3 contains 15 residues. The V gene's germline CDR1 is SNHLY and CDR2 FYNNEI. The ends lost 1 base at V and 4 bases at J; junction bases unmatched: 5.

This clone was detected only a few times. This chain's CDR3 is CATSRELAALNTGELFF. The DNA for the CDR3 is TGTGCCACCAGCAGAGAGCTGGCGGCCCTAAACACCGGGGAGCTGTTTTTT. The chain links TRBV15 to TRBJ2-2, with D hard to call. This CDR3 comprises 17 residues. V was pared by 0 bases and J by 2 bases, with 13 bases between. Germline CDR1 LNHNV, CDR2 YYDKDF (reference sequence).

The chain carries TRBV10-3 and TRBJ2-1; TRBD1 might be the D (5 bases). Trimming removed 4 bases from V and 2 bases from J, with 9 bases in between. The germline V gene encodes CDR1 ENHRY and CDR2 SYGVKD. The CDR3 covers 14 residues. The CDR3 here is CAISGGGPYNEQFF. The DNA for the CDR3 is TGTGCCATCAGTGGGGGCGGCCCCTACAATGAGCAGTTCTTC.

This chain links TRBV12-3 or TRBV12-4 with TRBJ1-5; no firm D call. The ends were cut back, 3 bases at V and 3 bases at J, with 6 bases in the middle. The CDR3 spans 13 residues. This CDR3 reads CASSFGVNQPQHF. CDR3 DNA sequence: TGTGCCAGCAGTTTCGGGGTCAATCAGCCCCAGCATTTT.

The chain employs TRBV25-1 and TRBJ1-2; D is undetermined. The CDR3 consists of 12 residues. In germline, CDR1 is MGHDK, CDR2 SYGVNS. The V gene lost 2 bases and the J gene lost 2 bases, with 3 bases spanning the gap. The CDR3, as DNA: TGTGCCAGCAGTGAACAGAACTATGGCTACACCTTC. Its translation: CASSEQNYGYTF.

The J gene is TRBJ1-5, the V gene TRBV12-5; no clear D. The CDR3 extends over 13 amino acids. The germline V gene has CDR1 LGHNT and CDR2 FRNRAP. V lost 2 bases and J 3 bases, leaving 5 bases between the germline ends. CDR3 protein: CASGLILNQPQHF. In nucleotides, the CDR3 is TGTGCTAGTGGTTTGATACTCAATCAGCCCCAGCATTTT.

This rearrangement joins TRBV6-5 to TRBJ2-1; a possible D gene is TRBD2 (6 bases). Germline CDR1 and CDR2: MNHEY and SVGAGI. CDR3 size: 12 residues. Trimming shortened V by 6 bases and J by 6 bases, and 9 bases separated the two germline ends. The CDR3 nucleotides are TGTGCCAGCAGCTCCGGGGGCAATGAGCAGTTCTTC. Residues: CASSSGGNEQFF.